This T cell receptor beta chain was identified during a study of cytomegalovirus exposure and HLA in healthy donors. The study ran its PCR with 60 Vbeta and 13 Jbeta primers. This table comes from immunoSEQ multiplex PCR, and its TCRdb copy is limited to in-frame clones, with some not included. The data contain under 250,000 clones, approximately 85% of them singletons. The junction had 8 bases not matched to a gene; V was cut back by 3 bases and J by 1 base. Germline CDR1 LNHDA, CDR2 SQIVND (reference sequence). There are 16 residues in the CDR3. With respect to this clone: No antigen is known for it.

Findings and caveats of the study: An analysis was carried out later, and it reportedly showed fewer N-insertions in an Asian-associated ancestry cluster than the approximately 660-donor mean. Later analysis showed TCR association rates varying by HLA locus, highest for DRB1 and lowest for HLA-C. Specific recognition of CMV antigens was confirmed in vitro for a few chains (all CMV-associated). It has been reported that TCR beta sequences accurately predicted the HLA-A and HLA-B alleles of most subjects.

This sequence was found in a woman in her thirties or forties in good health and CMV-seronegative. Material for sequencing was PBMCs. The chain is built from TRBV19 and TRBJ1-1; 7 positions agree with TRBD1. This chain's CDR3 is CASSMMGQLSNTEAFF. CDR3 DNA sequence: TGTGCCAGTAGTATGATGGGACAGCTATCGAACACTGAAGCTTTCTTT.